This is a list of T cell receptor beta chains from one sample in a study of CD8 T cells in Susac syndrome. TCRdb reprocessed the immunoSEQ multiplex PCR reads with MiXCR, giving one entry per CDR3 protein. Among under 200,000 distinct CDR3 sequences listed, 95% were seen once. Sequences were obtained from CD8+ T cells from PBMCs. Receptors originate from a human donor with Susac syndrome. Each CDR3 is given with its conserved first and last residue. D genes are given only for firm matches. Expanded clones get a size class; other rows say once, few or many, or leave the size out.

TRBD2,TRBJ2-3,-,TRBV5-6,TGTGCCAGCAGCTTGGGACTAGCGGTGACAGATACGCAGTATTTT,CASSLGLAVTDTQYF
TRBD1,TRBJ2-5,-,TRBV2,TGTGCCATCGGGGACAGGGGATTCCAAGAGACCCAGTACTTC,CAIGDRGFQETQYF
-,TRBJ2-2,-,TRBV28,TGTGCCAGCAGTTTACAGGGCCCTAACACCGGGGAGCTGTTTTTT,CASSLQGPNTGELFF
-,TRBJ2-1,-,TRBV12-3/TRBV12-4,TGTGCCAGCAGTTGGACAGTGAATGAGCAGTTCTTC,CASSWTVNEQFF
TRBD1,TRBJ2-4,-,TRBV20-1,TGCAGTGCTAAAGAGATTTACAGGGGGCTGGGAAACATTCAGTACTTC,CSAKEIYRGLGNIQYF
-,TRBJ1-1,-,TRBV5-6,TGTGCCAGCAGCTGGGGGTCGGGGAACACTGAAGCTTTCTTT,CASSWGSGNTEAFF
-,TRBJ2-7,-,TRBV6-6,TGTGCCAGCAGTTACTCACACGAGCAGTACTTC,CASSYSHEQYF
TRBD2,TRBJ2-7,-,TRBV11-2,TGTGCCAGCCGCGGCCAGCGGGAAACCTACGAGCAGTACTTC,CASRGQRETYEQYF
TRBD1,TRBJ2-5,-,TRBV6-1,TGTGCCAGCTCTGGGACAGGGGAGACCCAGTACTTC,CASSGTGETQYF
-,TRBJ1-1,once,TRBV5-1,TGCGCCAGCAGCTTGGCTGTCCCGAACACTGAAGCTTTCTTT,CASSLAVPNTEAFF
-,TRBJ1-1,-,TRBV7-8,TGTGCCAGCAGCCCCGCACAGGGCACCACGTCCGGGGAAGCTTTCTTT,CASSPAQGTTSGEAFF
-,TRBJ1-2,-,TRBV6-5,TGTGCCAGCAGCCTTACAGTCAACTATGGCTACACCTTC,CASSLTVNYGYTF
-,TRBJ2-5,-,TRBV5-6,TGTGCCAGCAGCTTGGACAGATTTCTGTTGGAGACCCAGTACTTC,CASSLDRFLLETQYF
TRBD2,TRBJ2-5,-,TRBV18,TGTGCCAGCTCACCGAACGGACTAGGAATCCAAGAGACCCAGTACTTC,CASSPNGLGIQETQYF
TRBD2,TRBJ2-3,once,TRBV20-1,TGCAGTGCCACCGGACTAGCGGGAGTATGGGCAGATACGCAGTATTTT,CSATGLAGVWADTQYF
-,TRBJ2-1,-,TRBV16,TGTGCCAGCAGCCAAGTGTTGTCGGAGCAGTTCTTC,CASSQVLSEQFF
TRBD2,TRBJ2-5,-,TRBV24-1,TGTGCCACCAGTGATTTCCCTCTCGGGGGGGCCGAAGAGACCCAGTACTTC,CATSDFPLGGAEETQYF
TRBD1,TRBJ1-2,-,TRBV11-2,TGTGCCAGCAGCTCGGGACAGGGGCATGGCTACACCTTC,CASSSGQGHGYTF
-,TRBJ1-6,-,TRBV6-6,TGTGCCAGCAGGACAGGCTTTAATTCACCCCTCCACTTT,CASRTGFNSPLHF
TRBD1,TRBJ2-3,-,TRBV18,TGTGCCAGCTCGTCCGGGACAGACACAGATACGCAGTATTTT,CASSSGTDTDTQYF
-,TRBJ2-3,-,TRBV20-1,TGCAGTGCTAGAGATAGCGTCACAAGCACAGATACGCAGTATTTT,CSARDSVTSTDTQYF
TRBD1,TRBJ2-7,-,TRBV28,TGTGCCAGCAGTCCCCTCGGTGTCGGGACAGGGGTCTACGAGCAGTACTTC,CASSPLGVGTGVYEQYF
TRBD2,TRBJ2-5,once,TRBV13,TGTGCCAGCAGCTTCAGACTAGCGGAAGATCAAGAGACCCAGTACTTC,CASSFRLAEDQETQYF
TRBD1,TRBJ1-2,-,TRBV12-3/TRBV12-4,TGTGCCAGCAGTTTCTCGGGACAGGGGGTAACTGGCTACACCTTC,CASSFSGQGVTGYTF
-,TRBJ1-2,-,TRBV9,TGTGCCAGCAGCGTAGAGGCCGGGGCTTCTAATGGCTACACCTTC,CASSVEAGASNGYTF
-,TRBJ2-3,-,TRBV5-6,TGTGCCAGCAGCCAAACAGGGATAGAGACAGATACGCAGTATTTT,CASSQTGIETDTQYF
-,TRBJ2-7,-,TRBV20-1,TGCAGTGCTAGAGAAGGTGGGGACTACGAGCAGTACTTC,CSAREGGDYEQYF
TRBD1,TRBJ2-7,-,TRBV6-6,TGTGCCAGCAGTTACTCGACAGGGCCGGCCTACGAGCAGTACTTC,CASSYSTGPAYEQYF
-,TRBJ2-7,-,TRBV4-1,TGCGCCAGCAGCCAAGATGGTGGACGTACCTACGAGCAGTACTTC,CASSQDGGRTYEQYF
-,TRBJ2-3,-,TRBV11-2,TGTGCCAGCAGCACCCATGTAGATACGCAGTATTTT,CASSTHVDTQYF
TRBD2,TRBJ2-1,-,TRBV9,TGTGCCAGCAGCGCTACCGGGACTAGCGTATACAATGAGCAGTTCTTC,CASSATGTSVYNEQFF
-,TRBJ2-1,-,TRBV29-1,TGCAGCGTTGAACCAGGGAAGTCCAATGAGCAGTTCTTC,CSVEPGKSNEQFF
TRBD2,TRBJ2-1,-,TRBV2,TGTGCCAGCAGTCCGACTAGCGGGGGCAATGAGCAGTTCTTC,CASSPTSGGNEQFF
-,TRBJ1-1,-,TRBV6-5,TGTGCCAGCAGTGCCCCCGGGACCAAGAACACTGAAGCTTTCTTT,CASSAPGTKNTEAFF
-,TRBJ2-1,-,TRBV28,TGTGCCAGCAGTTTACTAGGTGGAGGGGGAGAGCAGTTCTTC,CASSLLGGGGEQFF
-,TRBJ2-6,-,TRBV5-5,TGTGCCAGCAGCCACCCCGGCACTGGGGCCAACGTCCTGACTTTC,CASSHPGTGANVLTF
TRBD2,TRBJ2-1,-,TRBV27,TGTGCCAGCAGTTTCGGGACTAGCGCCAATGAGCAGTTCTTC,CASSFGTSANEQFF
TRBD1,TRBJ2-1,-,TRBV6-5,TGTGCCAGCAGTTACTCAAGGGGGCTACATGATGAGCAGTTCTTC,CASSYSRGLHDEQFF
-,TRBJ2-7,-,TRBV20-1,TGCAGTGCTACTCAGGGGAGCGAGCAGTACTTC,CSATQGSEQYF
-,TRBJ2-5,-,TRBV4-1,TGCGCCAGCAGCCAGAACAGGAATCTACAAGAGACCCAGTACTTC,CASSQNRNLQETQYF
-,TRBJ2-7,-,TRBV2,TGTGCCAGCGAGGGACTGCCGCCCTACGAGCAGTACTTC,CASEGLPPYEQYF
TRBD2,TRBJ2-7,-,TRBV28,TGTGCCAGCTTGGGGGTTAGCGGGTTAACCTACGAGCAGTACTTC,CASLGVSGLTYEQYF
-,TRBJ1-4,-,TRBV30,TGTGCCTGGAGCGGACGGACGGTTGAAAAACTGTTTTTT,CAWSGRTVEKLFF
TRBD1,TRBJ1-2,-,TRBV19,TGTGCCAGTAGTTCGTCAGGGGGCTCGGGCTACACCTTC,CASSSSGGSGYTF
TRBD2,TRBJ2-5,few,TRBV4-2,TGTGCCAGCAGCCAACTCGCGGGAGAAGAGACCCAGTACTTC,CASSQLAGEETQYF
-,TRBJ2-1,-,TRBV11-2,TGTGCCAGCTCTCGCAGGGAACGCAATGAGCAGTTCTTC,CASSRRERNEQFF
TRBD1,TRBJ2-7,-,TRBV11-2,TGTGCCAGCAGTTGGGACAGGGGAAGAGGCTACGAGCAGTACTTC,CASSWDRGRGYEQYF
-,TRBJ1-1,-,TRBV18,TGTGCCAGCTCACCGACAGGCGTGAACACTGAAGCTTTCTTT,CASSPTGVNTEAFF
TRBD1,TRBJ1-1,-,TRBV10-3,TGTGCCATCAGCCAGGGACAGGGGAACACTGAAGCTTTCTTT,CAISQGQGNTEAFF
-,TRBJ2-3,-,TRBV5-1,TGCGCCAGCAGTTTTCAGGCGAGGGAGTATTTT,CASSFQAREYF
-,TRBJ2-7,once,TRBV15,TGTGCCACCAGCAGAGCCGGGACTTCCTACGAGCAGTACTTC,CATSRAGTSYEQYF
TRBD2,TRBJ2-6,-,TRBV3-1,TGTGCCAGCAGCCAAGATATGGGGGGGACCTCTGGGGCCAACGTCCTGACTTTC,CASSQDMGGTSGANVLTF